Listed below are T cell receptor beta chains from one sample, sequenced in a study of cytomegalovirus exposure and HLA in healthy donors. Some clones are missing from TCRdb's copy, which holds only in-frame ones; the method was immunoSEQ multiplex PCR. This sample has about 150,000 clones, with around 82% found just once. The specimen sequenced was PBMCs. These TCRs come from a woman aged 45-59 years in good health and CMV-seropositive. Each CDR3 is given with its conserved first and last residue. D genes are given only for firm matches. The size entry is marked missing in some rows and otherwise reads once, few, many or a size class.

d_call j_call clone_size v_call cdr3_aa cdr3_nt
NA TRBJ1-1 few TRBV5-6 CASSWGVGRTEAFF TGTGCCAGCAGCTGGGGGGTAGGGAGAACTGAAGCTTTCTTT
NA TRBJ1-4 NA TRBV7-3 CATKGEERAEKLFF TGTGCCACCAAGGGGGAAGAGAGGGCTGAAAAACTGTTTTTT
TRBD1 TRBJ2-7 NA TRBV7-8 CASSPVGTANSYEQYF TGTGCCAGCAGCCCTGTCGGGACAGCGAACTCCTACGAGCAGTACTTC
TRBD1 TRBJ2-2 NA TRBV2 CASSETGVTGELFF TGTGCCAGCAGTGAGACAGGGGTAACCGGGGAGCTGTTTTTT
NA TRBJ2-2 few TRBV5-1 CASSPRTATGELFF TGCGCCAGCAGCCCCCGGACTGCCACCGGGGAGCTGTTTTTT
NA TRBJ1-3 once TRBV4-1 CASSQYRGGTGNTIYF TGCGCCAGCAGCCAATACCGGGGGGGTACTGGAAACACCATATATTTT
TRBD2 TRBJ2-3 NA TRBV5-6 CASSLSRGLGTDTQYF TGTGCCAGCAGCCTCTCGCGGGGGTTAGGCACAGATACGCAGTATTTT
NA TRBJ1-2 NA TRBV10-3 CATAGDSFYTF TGTGCCACCGCCGGGGACTCCTTCTACACCTTC
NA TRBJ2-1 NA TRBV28 CASSLQLNEQFF TGTGCCAGCAGTCTCCAGTTAAATGAGCAGTTCTTC
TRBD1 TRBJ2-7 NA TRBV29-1 CSVGYYRIQGAFYEQYF TGCAGCGTTGGATATTATCGAATACAGGGGGCGTTCTACGAGCAGTACTTC
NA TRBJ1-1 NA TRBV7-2 CASSLFDFGTEAFF TGTGCCAGCAGCTTATTTGATTTCGGCACTGAAGCTTTCTTT
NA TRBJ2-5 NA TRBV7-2 CASSSPRRGGETQYF TGTGCCAGCAGCTCCCCGCGACGGGGAGGCGAGACCCAGTACTTC
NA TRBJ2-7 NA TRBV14 CASSQEGAGRKYF TGTGCCAGCAGCCAAGAAGGGGCAGGGAGGAAGTACTTC
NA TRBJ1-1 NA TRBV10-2 CASSPSWGGKNTEAFF TGCGCCAGCAGTCCCTCCTGGGGCGGTAAGAACACTGAAGCTTTCTTT
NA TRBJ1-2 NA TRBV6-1 CASSEAKRPSLNYGYTF TGTGCCAGCAGTGAAGCGAAGAGGCCAAGTCTTAACTATGGCTACACCTTC
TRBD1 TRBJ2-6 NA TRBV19 CASSWGDRPGANVLTF TGTGCCAGTAGTTGGGGGGACAGGCCTGGGGCCAACGTCCTGACTTTC
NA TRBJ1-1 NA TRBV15 CATSRSQGMNTEAFF TGTGCCACCAGCAGATCCCAGGGCATGAACACTGAAGCTTTCTTT
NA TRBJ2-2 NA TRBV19 CASSNRATGELFF TGTGCCAGTAGTAACAGGGCGACCGGGGAGCTGTTTTTT
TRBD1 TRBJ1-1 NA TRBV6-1 CASARGQGRDTEAFF TGTGCCAGCGCGAGAGGACAGGGGAGAGACACTGAAGCTTTCTTT
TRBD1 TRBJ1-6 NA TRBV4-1 CASSQDRGRDSPLHF TGCGCCAGCAGCCAAGACAGGGGGCGTGATTCACCCCTCCACTTT
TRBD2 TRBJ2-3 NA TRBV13 CASSPISSGRGTDTQYF TGTGCCAGCAGCCCGATCTCTAGCGGCCGGGGGACAGATACGCAGTATTTT
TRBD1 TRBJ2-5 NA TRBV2 CASSGQGEETQYF TGTGCCAGCAGTGGACAGGGGGAAGAGACCCAGTACTTC
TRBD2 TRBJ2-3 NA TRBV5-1 CASSFQRGVTDTQYF TGCGCCAGCAGCTTCCAGCGGGGGGTCACAGATACGCAGTATTTT
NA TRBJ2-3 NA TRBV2 CASGVAGWADTQYF TGTGCCAGCGGAGTGGCGGGGTGGGCAGATACGCAGTATTTT
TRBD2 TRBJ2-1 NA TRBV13 CASSSGLAGGPGYNEQFF TGTGCCAGCAGCTCCGGACTAGCGGGGGGACCCGGATACAATGAGCAGTTCTTC
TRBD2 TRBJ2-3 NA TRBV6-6 CASRAPLAGVTDTQYF TGTGCCAGCAGAGCGCCTCTAGCGGGGGTCACAGATACGCAGTATTTT
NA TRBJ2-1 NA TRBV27 CASRGVSSYNEQFF TGTGCCAGCAGAGGGGTGAGCTCCTACAATGAGCAGTTCTTC
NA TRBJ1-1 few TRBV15 CATSSLVDTEAFF TGTGCCACCAGCAGTCTCGTAGACACTGAAGCTTTCTTT
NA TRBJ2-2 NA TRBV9 CASSAQAYANTGELFF TGTGCCAGCAGCGCACAGGCCTATGCGAACACCGGGGAGCTGTTTTTT
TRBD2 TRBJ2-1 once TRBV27 CASSLGRGDYNEQFF TGTGCCAGCAGTTTGGGGCGGGGGGACTACAATGAGCAGTTCTTC
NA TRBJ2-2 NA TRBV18 CASSPPTIAGELFF TGTGCCAGCTCACCCCCCACAATTGCCGGGGAGCTGTTTTTT
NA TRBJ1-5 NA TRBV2 CASSEIGGQPQHF TGTGCCAGCAGTGAAATTGGGGGCCAGCCCCAGCATTTT
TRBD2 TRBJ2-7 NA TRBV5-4 CASSLERLAGANSYEQYF TGTGCCAGCAGCTTGGAGCGACTAGCGGGGGCAAACTCCTACGAGCAGTACTTC
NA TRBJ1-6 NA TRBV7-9 CSSSRQASPLHF TGTTCCAGCAGCCGACAAGCTTCACCCCTCCACTTT
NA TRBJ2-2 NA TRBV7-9 CASSAQAGGTGELFF TGTGCCAGCAGCGCTCAGGCAGGTGGGACCGGGGAGCTGTTTTTT
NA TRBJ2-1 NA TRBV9 CASSVDVAGDEQFF TGTGCCAGCAGCGTAGATGTGGCAGGGGATGAGCAGTTCTTC
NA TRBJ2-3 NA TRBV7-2 CASSLVAGGDTQYF TGTGCCAGCAGCTTAGTAGCTGGAGGTGACACGCAGTATTTT
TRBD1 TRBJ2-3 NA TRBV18 CASSPATGGTDTQYF TGTGCCAGCTCACCAGCGACAGGGGGCACAGATACGCAGTATTTT
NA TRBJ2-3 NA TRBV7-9 CSSSFPPGDTQYF TGTTCCAGCAGCTTCCCCCCGGGGGATACGCAGTATTTT
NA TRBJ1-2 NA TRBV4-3 CASSKNRALPDGYTF TGCGCCAGCAGCAAGAACAGGGCCCTTCCAGATGGCTACACCTTC
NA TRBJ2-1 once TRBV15 CATTEEGDEQFF TGTGCCACAACAGAGGAAGGGGATGAGCAGTTCTTC
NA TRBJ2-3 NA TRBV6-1 CASSESGDHTDTQYF TGTGCCAGCAGTGAGTCAGGGGACCACACAGATACGCAGTATTTT
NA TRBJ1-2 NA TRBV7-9 CASSYRVGYGYTF TGTGCCAGCAGTTACAGGGTCGGCTATGGCTACACCTTC
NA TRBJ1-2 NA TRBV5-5 CASSVGQLSYTF TGTGCCAGCAGCGTAGGACAGCTGAGCTACACCTTC
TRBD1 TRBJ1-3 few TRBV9 CASGQVSGNTIYF TGTGCCAGCGGACAGGTCTCTGGAAACACCATATATTTT
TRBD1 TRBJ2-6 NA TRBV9 CASSGGQGALPGANVLTF TGTGCCAGCAGCGGGGGACAGGGAGCGCTGCCTGGGGCCAACGTCCTGACTTTC